The following is a TCR beta chain sequence with its context. During the 2 weeks before they entered the study, exposed participants had met someone with a PCR-confirmed or clinician-diagnosed COVID-19 case. In the authors' methods: Nucleated cell counts were estimated from reference gene primer amplification. Assay: immunoSEQ multiplex PCR; the TCRdb copy retains only in-frame clones and omits some. V, J and clone size are those of that table, while D and trimming were read from the DNA. The sample yields 200,000 to 250,000 clones, 75% to 90% seen once. This entry is derived from a study of blood T cell repertoires in COVID-19. The wider study: From the United States, Italy and Spain came samples of acute and convalescent COVID-19. Nucleic acid was either cDNA or gDNA, and it came from T cells, B-cell-depleted T cells, or PBMCs.

The V end lost 0 bases, the J end lost 5 bases, and 14 bases lay between the germline ends. The CDR3 sequence is 16 residues long. Germline CDR1 is MGHRA and CDR2 is YSYEKL. The specimen was PBMCs or T cells enriched from blood (not recorded which). The clonotype comes from a woman under 40 who had been exposed to COVID-19. The V and J genes are TRBV4-1 and TRBJ1-5, with D possibly TRBD1 on 6 matching bases. The CDR3 region has the DNA TGCGCCAGCAGCCAAGAGGGCAGGGGCCCCTATCAGCCCCAGCATTTT. Translated, it gives CASSQEGRGPYQPQHF.